This T cell receptor beta chain was identified during a study of shared clonotypes between healthy human individuals. Findings of the study overall: The rarefaction results pointed to incomplete sorted-subset sequencing despite large depth. Clonotype sharing among donors likely depends on sequencing depth.

Division of CD4+ cells produced a CD45RA+ naive subset and a CD45RA-negative memory subset. The CDR3 is 14 residues long. Between the trimmed V and J ends, which lost 4 bases and 2 bases, there was a span of 10 bases. The germline V gene encodes CDR1 MGHRA and CDR2 YSYEKL. On this clone: Its antigen is undetermined.

Clones were read by immunoSEQ multiplex PCR, and TCRdb kept only the in-frame ones, dropping some. The sample lists some 2,000,000 clones, 85% to 95% seen once, with more than 0.1% in the top ten. This chain links TRBV4-1 with TRBJ2-3; D gene unclear. The clonotype originates from a man younger than 35 in good health. The source material was naive CD4+ T cells sorted from blood. The subset: CD45RA+ positively selected. CDR3 in DNA: TGCGCCAGCAGCCGGATAGGGCTCACAGATACGCAGTATTTT. It yields the protein CASSRIGLTDTQYF.